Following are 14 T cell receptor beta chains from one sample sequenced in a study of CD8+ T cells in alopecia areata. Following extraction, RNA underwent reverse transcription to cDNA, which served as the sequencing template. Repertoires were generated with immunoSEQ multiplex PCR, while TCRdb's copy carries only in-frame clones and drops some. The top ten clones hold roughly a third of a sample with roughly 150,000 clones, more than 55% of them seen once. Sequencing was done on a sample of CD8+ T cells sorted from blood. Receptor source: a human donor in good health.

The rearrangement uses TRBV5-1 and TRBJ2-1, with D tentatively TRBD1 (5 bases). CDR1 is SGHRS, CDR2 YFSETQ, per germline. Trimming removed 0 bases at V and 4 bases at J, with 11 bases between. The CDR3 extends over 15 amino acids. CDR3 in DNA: TGCGCCAGCAGCTTGGGGCCAGGGATATACAATGAGCAGTTCTTC. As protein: CASSLGPGIYNEQFF.

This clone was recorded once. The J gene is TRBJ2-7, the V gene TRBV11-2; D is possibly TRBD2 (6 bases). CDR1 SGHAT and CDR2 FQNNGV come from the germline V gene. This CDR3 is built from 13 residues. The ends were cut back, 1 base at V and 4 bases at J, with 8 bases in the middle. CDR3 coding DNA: TGTGCCAGCAGCTTAGGGGACTGGTACGAGCAGTACTTC. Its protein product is CASSLGDWYEQYF.

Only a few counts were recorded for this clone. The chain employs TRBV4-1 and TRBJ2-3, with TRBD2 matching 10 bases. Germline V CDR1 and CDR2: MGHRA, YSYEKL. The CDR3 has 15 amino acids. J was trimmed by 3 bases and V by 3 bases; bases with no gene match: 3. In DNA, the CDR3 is TGCGCCAGCAGCCATATACTAGCGGGAACAGATACGCAGTATTTT. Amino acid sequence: CASSHILAGTDTQYF.

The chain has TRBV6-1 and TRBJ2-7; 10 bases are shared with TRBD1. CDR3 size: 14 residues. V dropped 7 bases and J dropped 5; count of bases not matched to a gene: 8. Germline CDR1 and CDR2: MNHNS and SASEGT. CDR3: CASNPTGTGDEQYF. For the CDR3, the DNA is TGTGCCAGCAACCCCACCGGGACAGGGGACGAGCAGTACTTC.

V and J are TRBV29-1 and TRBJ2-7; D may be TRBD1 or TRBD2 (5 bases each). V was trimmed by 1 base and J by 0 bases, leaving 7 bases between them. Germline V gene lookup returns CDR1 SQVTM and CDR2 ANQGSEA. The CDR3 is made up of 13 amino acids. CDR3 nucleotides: TGCAGCGTTGAAGGGGACGACTCCTACGAGCAGTACTTC. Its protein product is CSVEGDDSYEQYF.

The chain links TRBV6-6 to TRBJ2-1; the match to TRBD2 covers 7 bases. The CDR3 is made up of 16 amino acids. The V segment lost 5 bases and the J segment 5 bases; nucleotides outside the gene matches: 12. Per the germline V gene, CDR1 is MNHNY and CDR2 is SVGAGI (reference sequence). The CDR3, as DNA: TGTGCCAGCAGTAAGATACTAGCGCCAAGAAACAATGAGCAGTTCTTC. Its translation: CASSKILAPRNNEQFF.

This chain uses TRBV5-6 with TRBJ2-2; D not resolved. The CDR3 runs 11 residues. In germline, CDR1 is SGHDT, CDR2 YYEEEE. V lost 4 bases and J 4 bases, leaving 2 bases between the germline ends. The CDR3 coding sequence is TGTGCCAGCAGCACCACCGGGGAGCTGTTTTTT. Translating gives CASSTTGELFF.

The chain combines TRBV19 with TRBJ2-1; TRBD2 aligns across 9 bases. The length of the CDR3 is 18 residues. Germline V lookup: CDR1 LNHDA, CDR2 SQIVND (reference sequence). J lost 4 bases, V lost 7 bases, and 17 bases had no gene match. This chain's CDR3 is CASKPVSLAGLAYNEQFF. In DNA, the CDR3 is TGTGCCAGTAAACCCGTATCTCTAGCGGGATTGGCTTACAATGAGCAGTTCTTC.

In DNA form, the CDR3 reads TGTGCCAGCAGGGACACCGGGGCCCTGCACAATGAGCAGTTCTTC. This sequence encodes CASRDTGALHNEQFF. The gene calls are TRBV2 and TRBJ2-1; either TRBD1 or TRBD2 may supply D (5 bases each). Germline loops: CDR1 SNHLY, CDR2 FYNNEI. Between the trimmed V and J ends, which lost 6 bases and 5 bases, there was a span of 17 bases. This CDR3 has 15 residues. Combining the CDR3 with reference TRBV2 and TRBJ2-1 gives the whole variable domain EPEVTQTPSHQVTQMGQEVILRCVPISNHLYFYWYRQILGQKVEFLVSFYNNEISEKSEIFDDQFSVERPDGSNFTLKIRSTKLEDSAMYFCASRDTGALHNEQFFGPGTRLTVL.

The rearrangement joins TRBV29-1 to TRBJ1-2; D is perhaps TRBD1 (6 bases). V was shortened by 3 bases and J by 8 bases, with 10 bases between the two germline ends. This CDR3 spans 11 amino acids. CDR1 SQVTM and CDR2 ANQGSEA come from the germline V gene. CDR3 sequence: CSVDRGGGYTF. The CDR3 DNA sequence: TGCAGCGTTGACAGGGGAGGCGGCTACACCTTC.

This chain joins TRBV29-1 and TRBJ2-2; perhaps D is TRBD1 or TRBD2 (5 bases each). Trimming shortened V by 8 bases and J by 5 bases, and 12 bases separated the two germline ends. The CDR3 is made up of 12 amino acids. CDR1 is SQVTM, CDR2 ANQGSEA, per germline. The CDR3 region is CSCRGRTGELFF. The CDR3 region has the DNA TGCAGCTGCCGGGGCCGGACCGGGGAGCTGTTTTTT.

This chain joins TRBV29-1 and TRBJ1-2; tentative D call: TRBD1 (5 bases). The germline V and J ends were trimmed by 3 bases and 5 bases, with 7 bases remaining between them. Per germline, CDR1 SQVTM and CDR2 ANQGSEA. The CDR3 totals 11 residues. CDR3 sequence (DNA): TGCAGCGTTGAGGGGACTTATGGCTACACCTTC. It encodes CSVEGTYGYTF.

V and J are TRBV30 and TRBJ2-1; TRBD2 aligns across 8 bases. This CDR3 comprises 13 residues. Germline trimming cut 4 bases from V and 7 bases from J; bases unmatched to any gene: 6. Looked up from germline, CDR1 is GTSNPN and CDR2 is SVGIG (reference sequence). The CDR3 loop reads CAWKREGPNEQFF. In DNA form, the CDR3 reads TGTGCCTGGAAACGGGAGGGCCCGAATGAGCAGTTCTTC.

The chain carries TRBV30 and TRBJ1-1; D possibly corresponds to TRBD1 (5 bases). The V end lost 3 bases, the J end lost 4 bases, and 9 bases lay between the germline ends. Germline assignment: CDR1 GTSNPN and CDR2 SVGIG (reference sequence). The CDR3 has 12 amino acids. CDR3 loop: CAWRSGATEAFF. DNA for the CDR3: TGTGCCTGGAGGTCTGGGGCCACTGAAGCTTTCTTT. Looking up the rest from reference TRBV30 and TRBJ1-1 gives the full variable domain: SQTIHQWPATLVQPVGSPLSLECTVEGTSNPNLYWYRQAAGRGLQLLFYSVGIGQISSEVPQNLSASRPQDRQFILSSKKLLLSDSGFYLCAWRSGATEAFFGQGTRLTVV.